This T cell receptor beta chain came from a study of blood T cell repertoires in COVID-19 (dated by TCRdb to between 2020 and 2021). With respect to the entire study: Samples covering the acute and convalescent phases of COVID-19 were provided by collaborators in the United States, Italy and Spain. Where HLA class I and class II types were available, the types were taken from metadata supplied by the sample provider, not from assay-based typing. The material from the prospective study consisted of cDNA or gDNA derived from T cells, B-cell-depleted T cells, or PBMCs. Samples were obtained from the ongoing ImmuneRACE study (first 160 participants) and from over 1,000 subjects provided by 6 global collaborators. The repertoires were made available in a free public database intended to serve as a resource for research on the immune response to SARS-CoV-2. Deeply sampled blood TCRbeta repertoires from subjects exposed to, actively infected with, or recovered from COVID-19 were included in the dataset. Sample metadata almost always included a de-identified subject ID, COVID-19 status, age in years and sex.

TCRbeta CDR3 regions were amplified from genomic DNA using the immunoSEQ Assay, a bias-controlled multiplex PCR. In the original analysis: The number of nucleated cells in each sample was estimated from the amplification of reference gene primers within the assay. To quantify the absolute abundance of each unique TCRbeta CDR3 rearrangement, sequence reads were collapsed and filtered. For each sample, productive Simpson clonality was calculated as the square root of Simpson's diversity index over productive rearrangements. Not all clones reach the TCRdb copy of this immuneACCESS table, which keeps in-frame sequences only. Checked studies attribute under half of the gap to unresolved V genes and leave the rest unexplained. The V and J calls and the clone size are those of that table, but D and trimming were determined from the DNA. For this sample the table gives 30,000 to 40,000 clones, of which less than 90% were detected only once. The ten most abundant clones make up 13% of the sample.

Each collaborating institution followed its own protocols to collect whole blood in K2EDTA tubes. For TCRbeta analysis, collaborator samples were shipped as frozen whole blood, as isolated PBMCs, or as DNA extracted from either sample type. What the work shows at the level of the full study, not this receptor alone: The quantity of clinical and demographic metadata differed by source and by participant and was supplied without curation.

In regard to this clone: The antigen this receptor binds is unknown. The junction departs from germline at one end; a sequencing error may be responsible.

The receptor was isolated from a man between 65 and 85 years old with active COVID-19. The sample comprised peripheral blood.

The DNA is TGTGCCAGCAGCTTAGAACGTTCCGGGAACTACGGCTACACCTTC. Translated, it reads CASSLERSGNYGYTF. The rearrangement joined TRBV11-2 to TRBJ1-2; there is no confident call for the D gene. The germline V gene gives CDR1 as SGHAT and CDR2 as FQNNGV. Including the terminal cysteine and phenylalanine, the CDR3 comprises 15 residues. Only the CDR3 part of the read is kept: 45 bases, read in frame from the first base.